The sequence of this T cell receptor (beta chain) was determined in a study of blood T cell repertoires in COVID-19. Across the study: Material from acute and convalescent COVID-19 was sourced from the United States, Italy and Spain.

Some clones are missing from TCRdb's copy, which holds only in-frame ones; the method was immunoSEQ multiplex PCR. The sample records about 300,000 clones, around 85% being singletons. The V segment lost 5 bases and the J segment 9 bases; nucleotides outside the gene matches: 7. The CDR3 totals 14 residues. Germline assignment: CDR1 LNHDA and CDR2 SQIVND (reference sequence). The source is a woman in her fifties or sixties who had recovered from COVID-19. The sample consisted of PBMCs or T cells enriched from blood (not recorded which). V gene TRBV19 combines with J gene TRBJ1-6; 7 bases fit TRBD1. This CDR3 reads CASSPRDSRSPLHF. The CDR3 bases are TGTGCCAGTAGTCCGAGGGACAGTCGTTCACCCCTCCACTTT.